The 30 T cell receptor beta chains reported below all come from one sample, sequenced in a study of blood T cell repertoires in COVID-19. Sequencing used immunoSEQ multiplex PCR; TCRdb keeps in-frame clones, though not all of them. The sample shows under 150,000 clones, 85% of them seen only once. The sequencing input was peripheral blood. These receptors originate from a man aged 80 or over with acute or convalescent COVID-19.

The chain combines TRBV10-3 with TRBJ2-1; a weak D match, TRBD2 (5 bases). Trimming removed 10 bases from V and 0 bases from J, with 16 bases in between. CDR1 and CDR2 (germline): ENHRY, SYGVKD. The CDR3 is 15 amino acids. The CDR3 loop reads CATSPGVSSYNEQFF. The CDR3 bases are TGTGCCACGTCACCCGGGGTGAGCTCCTACAATGAGCAGTTCTTC.

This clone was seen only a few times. The CDR3 is CASSNTLEEQYF. DNA for the CDR3: TGTGCCAGCAGTAATACTCTAGAGGAGCAGTACTTC. The chain recombines TRBV6-2 or TRBV6-3 with TRBJ2-7; D is unclear. The CDR3 is 12 amino acids. Germline loops: CDR1 MNHEY, CDR2 SVGEGT. V dropped 5 bases and J dropped 7 bases, with 12 bases sitting between them.

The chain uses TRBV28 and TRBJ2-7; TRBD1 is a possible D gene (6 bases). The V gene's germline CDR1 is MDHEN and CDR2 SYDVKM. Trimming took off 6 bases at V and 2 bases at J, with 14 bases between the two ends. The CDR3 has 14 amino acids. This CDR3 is CASSPSRTAYEQYF. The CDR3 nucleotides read TGTGCCAGCAGCCCCTCGAGGACAGCCTACGAGCAGTACTTC.

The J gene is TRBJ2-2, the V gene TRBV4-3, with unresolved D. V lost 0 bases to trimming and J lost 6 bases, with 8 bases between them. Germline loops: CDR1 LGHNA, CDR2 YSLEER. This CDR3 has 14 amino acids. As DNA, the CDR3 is TGCGCCAGCAGCCAAGATCCCCGGGCCGGGGAGCTGTTTTTT. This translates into CASSQDPRAGELFF.

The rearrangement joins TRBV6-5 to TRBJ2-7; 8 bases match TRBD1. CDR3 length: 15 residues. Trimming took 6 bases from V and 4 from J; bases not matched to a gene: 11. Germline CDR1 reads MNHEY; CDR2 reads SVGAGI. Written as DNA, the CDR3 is TGTGCCAGCAGATCAAGCGACAGGGGAAGATACGAGCAGTACTTC. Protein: CASRSSDRGRYEQYF.

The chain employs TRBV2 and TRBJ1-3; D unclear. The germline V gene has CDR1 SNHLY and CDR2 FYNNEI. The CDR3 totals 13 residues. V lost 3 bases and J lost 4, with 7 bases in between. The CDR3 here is CASSDGPGNTIYF. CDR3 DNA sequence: TGTGCCAGCAGTGATGGGCCGGGAAACACCATATATTTT.

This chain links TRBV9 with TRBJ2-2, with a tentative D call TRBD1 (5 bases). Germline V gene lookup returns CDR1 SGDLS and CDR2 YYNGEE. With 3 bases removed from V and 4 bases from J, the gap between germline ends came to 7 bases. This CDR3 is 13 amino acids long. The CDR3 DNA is TGTGCCAGCAGCGAGGGGATCACCGGGGAGCTGTTTTTT. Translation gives CASSEGITGELFF.

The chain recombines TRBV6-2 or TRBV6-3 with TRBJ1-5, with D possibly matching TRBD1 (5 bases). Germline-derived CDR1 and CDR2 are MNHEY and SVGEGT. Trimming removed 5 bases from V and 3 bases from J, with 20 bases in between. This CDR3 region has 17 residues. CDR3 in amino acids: CASSRRQSRSYNQPQHF. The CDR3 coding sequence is TGTGCCAGCAGTCGCAGACAGAGTCGGTCGTACAATCAGCCCCAGCATTTT.

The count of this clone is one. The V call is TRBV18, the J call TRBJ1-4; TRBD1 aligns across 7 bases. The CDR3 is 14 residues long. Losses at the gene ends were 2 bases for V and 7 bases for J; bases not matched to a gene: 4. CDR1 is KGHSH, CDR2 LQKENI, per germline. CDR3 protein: CASSPGAGGEKLFF. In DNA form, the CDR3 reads TGTGCCAGCTCACCAGGGGCAGGGGGTGAAAAACTGTTTTTT.

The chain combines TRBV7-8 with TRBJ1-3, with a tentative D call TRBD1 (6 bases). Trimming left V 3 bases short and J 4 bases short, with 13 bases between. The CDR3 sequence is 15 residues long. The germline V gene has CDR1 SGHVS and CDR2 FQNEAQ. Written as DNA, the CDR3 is TGTGCCAGCAGCTTCGCAGGGGAGAAAGGAAACACCATATATTTT. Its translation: CASSFAGEKGNTIYF.

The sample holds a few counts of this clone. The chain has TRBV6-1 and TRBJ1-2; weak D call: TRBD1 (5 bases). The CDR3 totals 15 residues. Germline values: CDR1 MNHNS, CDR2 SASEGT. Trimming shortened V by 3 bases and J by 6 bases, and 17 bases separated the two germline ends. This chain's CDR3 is CASSDGRGVGDGYTF. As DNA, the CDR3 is TGTGCCAGCAGTGATGGCCGGGGGGTCGGAGATGGCTACACCTTC.

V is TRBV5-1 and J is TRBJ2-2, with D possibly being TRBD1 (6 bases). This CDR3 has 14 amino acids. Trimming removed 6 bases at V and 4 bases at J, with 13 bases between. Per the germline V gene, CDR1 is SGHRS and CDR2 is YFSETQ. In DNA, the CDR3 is TGCGCCAGCACCCCAGGACAGTTCACCGGGGAGCTGTTTTTT. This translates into CASTPGQFTGELFF. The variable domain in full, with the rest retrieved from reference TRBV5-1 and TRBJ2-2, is KAGVTQTPRYLIKTRGQQVTLSCSPISGHRSVSWYQQTPGQGLQFLFEYFSETQRNKGNFPGRFSGRQFSNSRSEMNVSTLELGDSALYLCASTPGQFTGELFFGEGSRLTVL.

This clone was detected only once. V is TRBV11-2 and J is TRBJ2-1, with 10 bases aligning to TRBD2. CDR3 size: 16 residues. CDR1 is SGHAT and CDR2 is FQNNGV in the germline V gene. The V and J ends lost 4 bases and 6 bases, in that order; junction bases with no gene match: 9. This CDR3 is CASSSPASGRSNEQFF. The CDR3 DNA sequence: TGTGCCAGCAGCTCCCCCGCTAGCGGGAGATCCAATGAGCAGTTCTTC. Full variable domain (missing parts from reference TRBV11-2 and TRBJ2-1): EAGVAQSPRYKIIEKRQSVAFWCNPISGHATLYWYQQILGQGPKLLIQFQNNGVVDDSQLPKDRFSAERLKGVDSTLKIQPAKLEDSAVYLCASSSPASGRSNEQFFGPGTRLTVL.

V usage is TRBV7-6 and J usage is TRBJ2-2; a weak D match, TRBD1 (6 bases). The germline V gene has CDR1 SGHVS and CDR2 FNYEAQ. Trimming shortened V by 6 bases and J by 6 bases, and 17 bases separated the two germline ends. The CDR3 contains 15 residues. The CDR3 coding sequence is TGTGCCAGCAGTCCCAGGACAGTGGGATCCGGGGAGCTGTTTTTT. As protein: CASSPRTVGSGELFF.

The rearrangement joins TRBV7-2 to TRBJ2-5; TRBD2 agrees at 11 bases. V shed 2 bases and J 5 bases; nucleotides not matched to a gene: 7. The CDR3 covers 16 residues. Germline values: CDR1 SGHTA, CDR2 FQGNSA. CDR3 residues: CASSLLVAGGQETQYF. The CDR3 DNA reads TGTGCCAGCAGCTTATTGGTAGCGGGGGGGCAGGAGACCCAGTACTTC.

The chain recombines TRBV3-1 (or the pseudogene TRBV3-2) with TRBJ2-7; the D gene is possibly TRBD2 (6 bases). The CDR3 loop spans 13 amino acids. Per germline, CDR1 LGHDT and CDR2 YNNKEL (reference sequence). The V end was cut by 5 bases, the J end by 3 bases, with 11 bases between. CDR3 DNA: TGTGCCAGCAGCGGGGACTTAAGCTACGAGCAGTACTTC. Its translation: CASSGDLSYEQYF.

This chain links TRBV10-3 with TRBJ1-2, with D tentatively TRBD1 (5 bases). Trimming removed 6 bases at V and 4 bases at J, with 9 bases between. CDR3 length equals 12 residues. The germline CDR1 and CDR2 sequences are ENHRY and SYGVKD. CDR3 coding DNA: TGTGCCATCAGCGGGGGATCCTATGGCTACACCTTC. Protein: CAISGGSYGYTF.

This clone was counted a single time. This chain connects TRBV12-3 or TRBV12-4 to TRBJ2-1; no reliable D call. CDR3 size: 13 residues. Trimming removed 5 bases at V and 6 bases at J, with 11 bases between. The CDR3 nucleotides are TGTGCCAGCAGTCTTAGTTCGGGCAATGAGCAGTTCTTC. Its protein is CASSLSSGNEQFF.

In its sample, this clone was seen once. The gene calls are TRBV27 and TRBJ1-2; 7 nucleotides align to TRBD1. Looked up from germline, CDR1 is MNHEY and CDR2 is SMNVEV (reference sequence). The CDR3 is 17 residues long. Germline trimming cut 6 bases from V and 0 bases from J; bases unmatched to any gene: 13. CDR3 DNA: TGTGCCAGCAGATTCAAACCGGGACAGACCGCTAACTATGGCTACACCTTC. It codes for CASRFKPGQTANYGYTF.

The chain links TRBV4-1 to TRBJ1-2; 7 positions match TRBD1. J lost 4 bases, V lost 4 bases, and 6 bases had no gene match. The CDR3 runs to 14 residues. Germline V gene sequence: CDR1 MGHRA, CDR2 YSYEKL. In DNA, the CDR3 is TGCGCCAGCAGCCTGGACAGGAGGGGCTATGGCTACACCTTC. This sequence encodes CASSLDRRGYGYTF.

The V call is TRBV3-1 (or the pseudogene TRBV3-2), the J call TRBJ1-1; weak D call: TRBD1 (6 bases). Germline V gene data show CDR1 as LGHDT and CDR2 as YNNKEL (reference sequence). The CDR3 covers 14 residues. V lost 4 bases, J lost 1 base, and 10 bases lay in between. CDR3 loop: CASSRLTGNTEAFF. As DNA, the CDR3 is TGTGCCAGCAGCCGTTTGACAGGGAACACTGAAGCTTTCTTT.

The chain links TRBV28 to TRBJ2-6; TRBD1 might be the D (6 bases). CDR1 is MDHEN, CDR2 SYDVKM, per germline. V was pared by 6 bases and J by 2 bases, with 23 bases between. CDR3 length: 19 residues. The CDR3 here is CASRPRGDTSKTGANVLTF. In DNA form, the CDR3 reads TGTGCCAGCAGGCCGAGAGGGGACACCTCTAAGACTGGGGCCAACGTCCTGACTTTC.

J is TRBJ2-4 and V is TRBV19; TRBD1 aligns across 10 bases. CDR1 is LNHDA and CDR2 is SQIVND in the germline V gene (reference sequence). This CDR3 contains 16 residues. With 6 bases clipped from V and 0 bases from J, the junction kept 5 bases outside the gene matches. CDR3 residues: CASSPGQGKAKNIQYF. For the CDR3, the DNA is TGTGCCAGTAGCCCGGGACAGGGGAAAGCCAAAAACATTCAGTACTTC. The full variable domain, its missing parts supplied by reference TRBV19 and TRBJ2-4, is DGGITQSPKYLFRKEGQNVTLSCEQNLNHDAMYWYRQDPGQGLRLIYYSQIVNDFQKGDIAEGYSVSREKKESFPLTVTSAQKNPTAFYLCASSPGQGKAKNIQYFGAGTRLSVL.

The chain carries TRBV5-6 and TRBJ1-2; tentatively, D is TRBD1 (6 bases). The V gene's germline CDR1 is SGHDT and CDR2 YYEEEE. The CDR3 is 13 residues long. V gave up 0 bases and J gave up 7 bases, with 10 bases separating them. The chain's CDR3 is CASSLVQGSGYTF. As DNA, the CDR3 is TGTGCCAGCAGCTTGGTCCAGGGGTCTGGCTACACCTTC.

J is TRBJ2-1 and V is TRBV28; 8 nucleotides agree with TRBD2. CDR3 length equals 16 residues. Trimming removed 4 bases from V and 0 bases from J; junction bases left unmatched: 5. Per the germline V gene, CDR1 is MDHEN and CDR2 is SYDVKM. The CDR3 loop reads CASSSRLAYSYNEQFF. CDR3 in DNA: TGTGCCAGCAGTTCGCGACTAGCGTACTCCTACAATGAGCAGTTCTTC.

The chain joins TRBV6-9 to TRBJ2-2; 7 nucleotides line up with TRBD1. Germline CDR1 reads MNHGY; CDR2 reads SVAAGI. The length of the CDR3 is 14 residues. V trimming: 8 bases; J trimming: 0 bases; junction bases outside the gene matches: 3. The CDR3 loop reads CASPGQTNTGELFF. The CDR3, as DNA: TGTGCCAGCCCGGGACAGACGAACACCGGGGAGCTGTTTTTT.

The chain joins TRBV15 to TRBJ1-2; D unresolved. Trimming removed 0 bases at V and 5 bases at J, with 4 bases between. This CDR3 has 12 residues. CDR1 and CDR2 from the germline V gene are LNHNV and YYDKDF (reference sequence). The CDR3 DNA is TGTGCCACCAGCAGAGATGAGTATGGCTACACCTTC. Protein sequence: CATSRDEYGYTF.

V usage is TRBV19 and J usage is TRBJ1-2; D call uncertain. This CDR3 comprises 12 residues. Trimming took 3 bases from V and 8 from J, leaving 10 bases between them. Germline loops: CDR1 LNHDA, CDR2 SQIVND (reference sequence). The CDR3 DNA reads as TGTGCCAGTAGTATGTGGGAGAAGGGCTACACCTTC. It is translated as CASSMWEKGYTF.

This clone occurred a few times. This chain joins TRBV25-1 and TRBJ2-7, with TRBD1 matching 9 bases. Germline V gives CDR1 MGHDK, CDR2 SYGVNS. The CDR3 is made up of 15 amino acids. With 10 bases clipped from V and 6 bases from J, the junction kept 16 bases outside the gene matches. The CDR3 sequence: CANLGDRDAGGEQYF. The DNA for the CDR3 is TGTGCCAACCTGGGGGACAGGGACGCCGGCGGCGAGCAGTACTTC.

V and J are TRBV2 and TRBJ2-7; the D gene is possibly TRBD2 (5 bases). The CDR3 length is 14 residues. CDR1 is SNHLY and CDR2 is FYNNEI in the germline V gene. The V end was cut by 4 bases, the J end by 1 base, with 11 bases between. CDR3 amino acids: CASSGGPASYEQYF. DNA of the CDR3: TGTGCCAGCAGTGGAGGGCCAGCTTCCTACGAGCAGTACTTC.